A selection of T cell receptor beta chains follows, all from one sample in a study of T cells after yellow fever vaccination. TCRdb itself ran the 5' RACE reads through MiXCR, one entry per CDR3 protein. The sample lists about 400,000 distinct CDR3 sequences, around 6.4% occurring once. Sequenced here: PBMCs, sampled 5 days after the yellow fever booster vaccination. These receptors were obtained from a man aged 25-45 years who received the YFV17D yellow fever vaccine. Both conserved end residues are part of each CDR3. The order of the fields is D gene, J gene, clone size, V gene, CDR3 DNA, CDR3 protein. D genes are given only for firm matches. A clone size is listed for some rows: how often the clone was seen (once, few, many), or a class if it is expanded.

>TRBD2|TRBJ2-7|many|TRBV5-1
TGCGCCAGCATGGAACTAGCGGGAGACGAGCAGTACTTC
CASMELAGDEQYF
>.|TRBJ2-5|many|TRBV5-6
TGTGCCAGCAGCTTACACCGGGTCCGACCGGGGGAGACCCAGTACTTC
CASSLHRVRPGETQYF
>TRBD2|TRBJ2-7|.|TRBV5-1
TGCGCCAGCAGGCCTACTAGCGGGAGCCACTACGAGCAGTACTTC
CASRPTSGSHYEQYF
>TRBD1|TRBJ1-2|.|TRBV7-2
TGTGCCAGCAGCTTATCGACGACAGGGCTATACGGCTACACCTTC
CASSLSTTGLYGYTF
>TRBD1|TRBJ1-1|many|TRBV18
TGTGCCAGCTCCCTCGACAGGGGGAGCACTGAAGCTTTCTTT
CASSLDRGSTEAFF
>.|TRBJ1-5|many|TRBV12-3/TRBV12-4
TGTGCCAGCAGGCAGGTTAATAGCAATCAGCCCCAGCATTTT
CASRQVNSNQPQHF
>TRBD2|TRBJ2-1|few|TRBV6-1
TGTGCCAGCAGAGGACTAGCGGGGGGGGGCGCCTACAATGAGCAGTTCTTC
CASRGLAGGGAYNEQFF
>TRBD2|TRBJ2-1|.|TRBV5-1
TGCGCCAGCAGCTTGGACGCGGGAGGGTTAAATGAGCAGTTCTTC
CASSLDAGGLNEQFF
>.|TRBJ2-1|.|TRBV5-1
TGCGCCAGCAACCTAGCAGCCTCCTACAATGAGCAGTTCTTC
CASNLAASYNEQFF
>.|TRBJ1-5|many|TRBV10-2
TGCGCCAGCTGCCCGGACATTTGGAATCAGCCCCAGCATTTT
CASCPDIWNQPQHF
>.|TRBJ2-7|.|TRBV20-1
TGCAGTGCGAAGATTCTAGAGCAGTACTTC
CSAKILEQYF
>.|TRBJ2-3|.|TRBV5-1
TGCGCCAGCAACGAGGGAGCGGGAGATACGCAGTATTTT
CASNEGAGDTQYF
>TRBD1|TRBJ2-5|many|TRBV6-1
TGTGCCAGCACTCGGACAGGGCTTCCCCAAGAGACCCAGTACTTC
CASTRTGLPQETQYF
>.|TRBJ2-3|few|TRBV5-4
TGTGCCAGCAGCGAGCAAATAATTACAGATACGCAGTATTTT
CASSEQIITDTQYF
>.|TRBJ2-1|many|TRBV5-6
TGTGCCAGCAGCGCCTACAATGAGCAGTTCTTC
CASSAYNEQFF
>.|TRBJ2-2|few|TRBV12-3/TRBV12-4
TGTGCCAGCAGAAACGACAGTTACACCGGGGAGCTGTTTTTT
CASRNDSYTGELFF
>.|TRBJ2-5|few|TRBV15
TGTGCCACCAGCCCGAGGGGTGAGGGTTGGGAGACCCAGTACTTC
CATSPRGEGWETQYF
>.|TRBJ2-5|.|TRBV7-9
TGTGCCAGCAGCTTTTTCGGGGGACAAGAGACCCAGTACTTC
CASSFFGGQETQYF
>TRBD2|TRBJ2-1|.|TRBV5-4
TGTGCCAGCAGCAGGGGTAGCGGGAGTGCGACTTACAATGAGCAGTTCTTC
CASSRGSGSATYNEQFF
>.|TRBJ2-5|many|TRBV3-1
TGTGCCAGCAGCCAAGGTTTACCAGCTAGCCAAGAGACCCAGTACTTC
CASSQGLPASQETQYF
>.|TRBJ1-5|few|TRBV5-1
TGCGCCAGCAGCCCGGGGCTTAGCAATCAGCCCCAGCATTTT
CASSPGLSNQPQHF
>.|TRBJ2-6|.|TRBV29-1
TGCAGCGCTGTTGACAGGATCATCTCTGGGGCCAACGTCCTGACTTTC
CSAVDRIISGANVLTF
>TRBD2|TRBJ2-2|.|TRBV20-1
TGCTGTGCTAGAGCCGCTGTAGGGGCGGGAGGTGGGGAGCTGTTTTTT
CCARAAVGAGGGELFF
>TRBD2|TRBJ2-7|.|TRBV12-3/TRBV12-4
TGTGCCAGCAGCCGATTGGGACTAGCGGGAGCCGAGCAGTACTTC
CASSRLGLAGAEQYF
>TRBD2|TRBJ2-1|.|TRBV11-2
TGTGCCAGCAGCTTAGTGGCTAGCGGGAGGTCCTCCTACAATGAGCAGTTCTTC
CASSLVASGRSSYNEQFF
>.|TRBJ2-1|few|TRBV14
TGTGCCAGCAGCCGGAAGGCCTGGGCGGGGTCGCTCAATGAGCAGTTCTTC
CASSRKAWAGSLNEQFF
>.|TRBJ1-2|few|TRBV20-1
TGCAGTGCGAGCCGGGGGAACTCATGGGAAGGCTACACCTTC
CSASRGNSWEGYTF
>TRBD1|TRBJ1-5|many|TRBV12-3/TRBV12-4
TGTGCCAGCAGTCCCACAGGGGGCTGGGGGAATCAGCCCCAGCATTTT
CASSPTGGWGNQPQHF
>.|TRBJ1-6|.|TRBV18
TGTGCCAGCTCACCACCGTTCAGGGGAGGCTCACCCCTCCACTTT
CASSPPFRGGSPLHF